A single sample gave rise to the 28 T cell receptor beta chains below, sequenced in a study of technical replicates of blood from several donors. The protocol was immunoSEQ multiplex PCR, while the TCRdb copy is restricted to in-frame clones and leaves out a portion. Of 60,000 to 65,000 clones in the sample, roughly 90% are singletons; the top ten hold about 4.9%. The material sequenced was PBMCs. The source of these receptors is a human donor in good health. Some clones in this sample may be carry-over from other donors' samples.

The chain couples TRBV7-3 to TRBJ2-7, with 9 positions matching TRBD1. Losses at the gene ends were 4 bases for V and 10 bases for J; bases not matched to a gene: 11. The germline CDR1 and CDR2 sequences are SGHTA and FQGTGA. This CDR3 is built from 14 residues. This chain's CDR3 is CASSSSGGQGTQYF. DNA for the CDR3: TGTGCCAGCAGCTCCTCCGGGGGACAGGGAACCCAGTACTTC. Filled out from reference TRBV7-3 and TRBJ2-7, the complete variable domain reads GAGVSQTPSNKVTEKGKYVELRCDPISGHTALYWYRQSLGQGPEFLIYFQGTGAADDSGLPNDRFFAVRPEGSVSTLKIQRTERGDSAVYLCASSSSGGQGTQYFGPGTRLTVT.

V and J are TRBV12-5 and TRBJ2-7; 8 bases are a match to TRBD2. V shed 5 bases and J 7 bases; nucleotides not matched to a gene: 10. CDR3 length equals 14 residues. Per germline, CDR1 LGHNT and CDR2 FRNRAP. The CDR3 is CASGPSAGVAEQYF. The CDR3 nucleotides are TGTGCTAGTGGTCCATCAGCGGGGGTTGCAGAGCAGTACTTC.

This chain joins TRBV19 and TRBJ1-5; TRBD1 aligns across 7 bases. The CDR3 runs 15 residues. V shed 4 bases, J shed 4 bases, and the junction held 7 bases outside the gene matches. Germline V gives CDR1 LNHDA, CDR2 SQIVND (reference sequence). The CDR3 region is CASSTGQVANQPQHF. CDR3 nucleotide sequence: TGTGCCAGTAGTACCGGACAGGTAGCAAATCAGCCCCAGCATTTT.

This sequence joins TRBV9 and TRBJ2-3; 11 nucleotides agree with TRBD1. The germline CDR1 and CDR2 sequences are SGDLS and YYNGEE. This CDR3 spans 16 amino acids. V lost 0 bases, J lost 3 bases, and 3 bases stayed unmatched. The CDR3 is CASSVGGTGGTDTQYF. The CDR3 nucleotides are TGTGCCAGCAGCGTAGGTGGGACAGGGGGAACAGATACGCAGTATTTT.

The DNA of the CDR3 is TGTGCCAGCAGCTTCGGGCAGGGGAATGAGCAGTTCTTC. Its translation is CASSFGQGNEQFF. The gene calls are TRBV7-8 and TRBJ2-1; TRBD1 is a possible D gene (6 bases). The CDR3 covers 13 residues. Trimming cost V 3 bases and J 7 bases, with 10 bases left between them. Germline V gene sequence: CDR1 SGHVS, CDR2 FQNEAQ.

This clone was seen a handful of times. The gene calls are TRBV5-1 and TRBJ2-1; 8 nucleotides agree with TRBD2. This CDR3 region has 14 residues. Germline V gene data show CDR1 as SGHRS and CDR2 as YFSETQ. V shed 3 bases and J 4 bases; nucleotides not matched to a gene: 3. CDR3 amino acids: CASSWGGGYNEQFF. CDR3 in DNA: TGCGCCAGCAGCTGGGGCGGGGGGTACAATGAGCAGTTCTTC.

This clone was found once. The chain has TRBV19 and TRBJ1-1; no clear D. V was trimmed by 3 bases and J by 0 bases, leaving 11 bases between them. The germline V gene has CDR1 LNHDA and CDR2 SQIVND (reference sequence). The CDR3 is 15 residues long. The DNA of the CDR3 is TGTGCCAGTAGTATCGGCCAGGCGATGAACACTGAAGCTTTCTTT. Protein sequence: CASSIGQAMNTEAFF.

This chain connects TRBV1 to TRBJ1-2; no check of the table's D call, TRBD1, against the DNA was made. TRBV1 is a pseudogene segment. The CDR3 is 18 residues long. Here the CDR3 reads CTSSQDQGQGFTWYGYTF. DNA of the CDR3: TGCACCAGCAGCCAAGATCAGGGACAGGGATTTACGTGGTATGGCTACACCTTC.

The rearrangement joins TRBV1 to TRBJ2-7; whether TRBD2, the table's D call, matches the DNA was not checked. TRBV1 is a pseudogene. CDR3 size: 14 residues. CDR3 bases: TGCACCAGCGGAGTTCGGGATGAGTCCTACGAGCAGTACTTC. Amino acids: CTSGVRDESYEQYF.

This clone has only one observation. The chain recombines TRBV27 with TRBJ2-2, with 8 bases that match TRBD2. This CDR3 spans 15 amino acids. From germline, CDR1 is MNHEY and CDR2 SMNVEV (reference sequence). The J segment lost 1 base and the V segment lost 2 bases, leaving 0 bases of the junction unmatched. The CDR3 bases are TGTGCCAGCAGTTTAGCGGGGGGGAACACCGGGGAGCTGTTTTTT. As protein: CASSLAGGNTGELFF.

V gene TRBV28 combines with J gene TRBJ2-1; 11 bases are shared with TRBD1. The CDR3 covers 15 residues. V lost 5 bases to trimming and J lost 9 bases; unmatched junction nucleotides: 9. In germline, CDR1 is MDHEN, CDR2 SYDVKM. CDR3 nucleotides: TGTGCCAGCAGTACCCGGGACAGGGGGTATCTTGAGCAGTTCTTC. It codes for CASSTRDRGYLEQFF. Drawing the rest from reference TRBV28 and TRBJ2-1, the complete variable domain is DVKVTQSSRYLVKRTGEKVFLECVQDMDHENMFWYRQDPGLGLRLIYFSYDVKMKEKGDIPEGYSVSREKKERFSLILESASTNQTSMYLCASSTRDRGYLEQFFGPGTRLTVL.

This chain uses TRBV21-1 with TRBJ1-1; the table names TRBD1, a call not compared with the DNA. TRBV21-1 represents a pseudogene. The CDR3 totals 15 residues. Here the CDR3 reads CASSKIRYVNTEAFF. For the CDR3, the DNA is TGTGCCAGCAGCAAAATCAGGTATGTGAACACTGAAGCTTTCTTT.

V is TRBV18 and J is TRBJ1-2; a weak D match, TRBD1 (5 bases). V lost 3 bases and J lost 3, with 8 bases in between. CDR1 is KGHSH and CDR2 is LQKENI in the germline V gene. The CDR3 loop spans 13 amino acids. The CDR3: CASSPSRDYGYTF. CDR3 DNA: TGTGCCAGCTCACCTTCCAGGGACTATGGCTACACCTTC.

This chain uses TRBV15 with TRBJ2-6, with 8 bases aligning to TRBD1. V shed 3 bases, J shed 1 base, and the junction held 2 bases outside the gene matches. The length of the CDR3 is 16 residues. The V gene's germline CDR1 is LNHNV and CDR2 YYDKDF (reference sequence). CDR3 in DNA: TGTGCCACCAGCAGGGACAGGGCTTCTGGGGCCAACGTCCTGACTTTC. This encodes CATSRDRASGANVLTF.

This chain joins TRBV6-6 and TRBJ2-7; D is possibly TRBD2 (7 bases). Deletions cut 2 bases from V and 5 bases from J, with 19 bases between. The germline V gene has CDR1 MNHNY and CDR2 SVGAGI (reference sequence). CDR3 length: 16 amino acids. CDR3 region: CASSYDLLKGGDEQYF. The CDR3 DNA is TGTGCCAGCAGTTACGACTTGCTCAAAGGGGGGGACGAGCAGTACTTC.

In DNA form, the CDR3 reads TGTGCCAGCAGCCATCAGAGACAGGGGCGGGAGCAGTACTTC. This codes for CASSHQRQGREQYF. The chain recombines TRBV14 with TRBJ2-7; TRBD1 matches at 8 bases. CDR3 length: 14 amino acids. Germline trimming cut 3 bases from V and 7 bases from J; bases unmatched to any gene: 8. Per germline, CDR1 SGHDN and CDR2 FVKESK.

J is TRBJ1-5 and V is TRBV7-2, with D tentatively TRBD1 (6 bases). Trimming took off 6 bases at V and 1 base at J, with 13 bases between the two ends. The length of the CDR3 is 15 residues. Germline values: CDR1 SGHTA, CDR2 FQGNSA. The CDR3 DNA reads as TGTGCCAGCAGTACCGGGACAAGGAGCAATCAGCCCCAGCATTTT. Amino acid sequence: CASSTGTRSNQPQHF. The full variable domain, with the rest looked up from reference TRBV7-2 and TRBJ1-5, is GAGVSQSPSNKVTEKGKDVELRCDPISGHTALYWYRQSLGQGLEFLIYFQGNSAPDKSGLPSDRFSAERTGGSVSTLTIQRTQQEDSAVYLCASSTGTRSNQPQHFGDGTRLSIL.

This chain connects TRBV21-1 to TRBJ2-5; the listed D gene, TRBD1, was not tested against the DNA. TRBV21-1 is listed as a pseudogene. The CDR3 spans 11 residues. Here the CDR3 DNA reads TGTGCCAGCACTCCCCAGGGGATCCAGTACTTC. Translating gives CASTPQGIQYF.

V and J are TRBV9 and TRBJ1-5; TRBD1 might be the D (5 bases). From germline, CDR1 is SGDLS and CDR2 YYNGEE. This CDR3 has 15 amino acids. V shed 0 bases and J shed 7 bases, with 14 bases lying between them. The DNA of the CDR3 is TGTGCCAGCAGCGTAGATGGAGGGGCAAACCAGCCCCAGCATTTT. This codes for CASSVDGGANQPQHF.

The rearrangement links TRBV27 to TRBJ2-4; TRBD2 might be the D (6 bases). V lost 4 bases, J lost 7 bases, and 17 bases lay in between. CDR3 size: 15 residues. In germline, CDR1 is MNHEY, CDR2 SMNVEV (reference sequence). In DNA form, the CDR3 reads TGTGCCAGCAGTTCAGGACGGGAGACTATCAACATTCAGTACTTC. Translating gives CASSSGRETINIQYF.

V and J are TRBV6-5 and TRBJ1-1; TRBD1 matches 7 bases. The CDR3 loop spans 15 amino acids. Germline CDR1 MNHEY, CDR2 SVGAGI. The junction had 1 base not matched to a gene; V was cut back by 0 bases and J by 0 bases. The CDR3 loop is CASSYSGGVNTEAFF. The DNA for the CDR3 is TGTGCCAGCAGTTACTCAGGGGGCGTGAACACTGAAGCTTTCTTT.

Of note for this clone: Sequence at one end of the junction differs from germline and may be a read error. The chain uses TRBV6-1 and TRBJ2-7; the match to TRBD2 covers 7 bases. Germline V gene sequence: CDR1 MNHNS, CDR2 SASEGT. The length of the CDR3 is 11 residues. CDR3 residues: CASSARPGRHF. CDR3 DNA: TGTGCCAGCAGTGCCCGACCCGGGAGGCACTTC.

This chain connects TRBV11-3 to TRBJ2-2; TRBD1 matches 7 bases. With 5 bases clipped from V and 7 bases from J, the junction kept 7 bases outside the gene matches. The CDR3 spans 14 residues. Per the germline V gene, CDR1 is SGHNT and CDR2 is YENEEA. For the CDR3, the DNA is TGTGCCAGCAGCAACGACAGGGCCGGCGGGGAGCTGTTTTTT. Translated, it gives CASSNDRAGGELFF. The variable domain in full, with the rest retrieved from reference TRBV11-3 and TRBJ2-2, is EAGVVQSPRYKIIEKKQPVAFWCNPISGHNTLYWYLQNLGQGPELLIRYENEEAVDDSQLPKDRFSAERLKGVDSTLKIQPAELGDSAVYLCASSNDRAGGELFFGEGSRLTVL.

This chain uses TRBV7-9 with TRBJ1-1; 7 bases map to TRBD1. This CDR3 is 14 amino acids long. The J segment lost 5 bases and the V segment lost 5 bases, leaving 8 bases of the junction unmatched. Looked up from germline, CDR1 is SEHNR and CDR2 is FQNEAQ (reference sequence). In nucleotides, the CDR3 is TGTGCCAGCAGCACGACAGGGACTTTGACTGAAGCTTTCTTT. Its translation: CASSTTGTLTEAFF.

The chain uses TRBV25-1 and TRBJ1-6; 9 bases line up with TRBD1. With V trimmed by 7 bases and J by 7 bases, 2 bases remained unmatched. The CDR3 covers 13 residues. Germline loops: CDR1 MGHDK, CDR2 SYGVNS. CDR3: CASTGQGNSPLHF. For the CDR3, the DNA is TGTGCCAGCACCGGACAGGGGAATTCACCCCTCCACTTT.

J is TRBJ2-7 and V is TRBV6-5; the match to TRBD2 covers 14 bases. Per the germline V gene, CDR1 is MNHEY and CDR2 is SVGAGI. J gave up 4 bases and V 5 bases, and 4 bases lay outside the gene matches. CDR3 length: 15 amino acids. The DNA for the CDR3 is TGTGCCAGCAGTAGACTAGCGGGAGGGGGATACGAGCAGTACTTC. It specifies CASSRLAGGGYEQYF.

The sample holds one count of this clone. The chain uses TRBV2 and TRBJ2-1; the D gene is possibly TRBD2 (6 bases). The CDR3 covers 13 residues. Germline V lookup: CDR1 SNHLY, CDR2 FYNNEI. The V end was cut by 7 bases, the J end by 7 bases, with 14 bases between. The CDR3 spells CASNGGGRNEQFF. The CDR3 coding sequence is TGTGCCAGCAATGGGGGAGGACGGAATGAGCAGTTCTTC.

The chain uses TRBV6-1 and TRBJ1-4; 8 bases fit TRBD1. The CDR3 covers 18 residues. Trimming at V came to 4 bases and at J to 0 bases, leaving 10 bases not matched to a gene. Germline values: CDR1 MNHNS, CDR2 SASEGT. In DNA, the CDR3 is TGTGCCAGCAGTGGCGGACAGGGAAGTTGGGCAACTAATGAAAAACTGTTTTTT. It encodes CASSGGQGSWATNEKLFF.